Below are 24 T cell receptor beta chains sequenced from a single sample in a study of PD-1 blockade in classical Hodgkin lymphoma. After autologous stem cell transplantation all patients relapsed, and prior brentuximab vedotin exposure differed between cohorts. The protocol was immunoSEQ multiplex PCR, while the TCRdb copy is restricted to in-frame clones and leaves out a portion. This sample has 43,000 or so clones, with approximately 70% found just once. The sequences come from peripheral blood mononuclear cells (PBMCs), collected at baseline. These receptors all come from a human donor with classical Hodgkin lymphoma.

The rearrangement uses TRBV6-5 and TRBJ2-4, with D perhaps matching TRBD1 or TRBD2 (6 bases each). V was pared by 8 bases and J by 13 bases, with 21 bases between. The CDR3 totals 13 residues. The germline CDR1 and CDR2 sequences are MNHEY and SVGAGI. DNA for the CDR3: TGTGCCAGCGGAGGGTTCAGGGGAATCATCCAGTACTTC. Protein sequence: CASGGFRGIIQYF.

In this sample, this clone is medium-sized. The rearrangement uses TRBV7-9 and TRBJ1-5, with a possible D match to TRBD1 (6 bases). Germline V gene lookup returns CDR1 SEHNR and CDR2 FQNEAQ (reference sequence). This CDR3 region has 14 residues. V lost 3 bases to trimming and J lost 4 bases, with 10 bases between them. The CDR3 coding sequence is TGTGCCAGCAGCTTGGTAGGGGGGAATCAGCCCCAGCATTTT. Its translation: CASSLVGGNQPQHF.

The rearrangement uses TRBV18 and TRBJ2-7, with 7 bases fitting TRBD1. Germline assignment: CDR1 KGHSH and CDR2 LQKENI. There are 14 residues in the CDR3. Trimming at V came to 6 bases and at J to 5 bases, leaving 10 bases not matched to a gene. This CDR3 is CASSLRQGSNEQYF. CDR3 nucleotides: TGTGCCAGCTCGCTCAGACAGGGTAGCAACGAGCAGTACTTC.

The sample holds one count of this clone. The genes are TRBV14 and TRBJ1-1, with TRBD1 as a possible D gene (5 bases). Trimming took 3 bases from V and 5 from J, leaving 7 bases between them. The CDR3 totals 12 residues. Germline V gene lookup returns CDR1 SGHDN and CDR2 FVKESK. CDR3 nucleotides: TGTGCCAGCAGCCACGGGGGGACTGAAGCTTTCTTT. Protein: CASSHGGTEAFF.

CDR3 loop: CASSGASGNTIYF. Here the CDR3 DNA reads TGCGCCAGCTCCGGGGCGTCTGGAAACACCATATATTTT. V is TRBV5-1 and J is TRBJ1-3; D is possibly TRBD1 (5 bases). Trimming took off 7 bases at V and 1 base at J, with 9 bases between the two ends. This CDR3 spans 13 amino acids. Germline V CDR1 and CDR2: SGHRS, YFSETQ.

The chain has TRBV19 and TRBJ2-7, with D possibly TRBD2 on 6 matching bases. From germline, CDR1 is LNHDA and CDR2 SQIVND (reference sequence). V was pared by 4 bases and J by 4 bases, with 8 bases between. The CDR3 sequence is 12 residues long. CDR3 nucleotides: TGTGCCAGTAGTACGGAGGGGTACGAGCAGTACTTC. Translating it yields CASSTEGYEQYF.

The chain links TRBV5-1 to TRBJ2-7, with TRBD2 identical over 7 bases. CDR3 length equals 15 residues. Per the germline V gene, CDR1 is SGHRS and CDR2 is YFSETQ. After removal of 5 bases from V and 0 bases from J, the junction contained 8 bases not matched to a gene. The chain's CDR3 is CASSLAGSGSYEQYF. DNA of the CDR3: TGCGCCAGCAGTTTAGCGGGCTCTGGCTCCTACGAGCAGTACTTC.

The chain employs TRBV28 and TRBJ1-5; 10 bases map to TRBD1. The CDR3 is 17 amino acids. Looked up from germline, CDR1 is MDHEN and CDR2 is SYDVKM. V dropped 5 bases and J dropped 2; count of bases not matched to a gene: 9. DNA of the CDR3: TGTGCCAGCAGTCCTCCCACGACAGGGGGCGGCAATCAGCCCCAGCATTTT. It specifies CASSPPTTGGGNQPQHF.

This clone was observed a few times. The chain couples TRBV19 to TRBJ1-2; D is unclear. Germline V gene data show CDR1 as LNHDA and CDR2 as SQIVND (reference sequence). The CDR3 consists of 14 residues. V lost 5 bases to trimming and J lost 1 base, with 11 bases between them. The CDR3 coding sequence is TGTGCCAGTAGTCAGCCGGCAGATAACTATGGCTACACCTTC. This translates into CASSQPADNYGYTF.

The V and J genes are TRBV30 and TRBJ2-1, with D maybe TRBD2 (6 bases). In germline, CDR1 is GTSNPN, CDR2 SVGIG (reference sequence). CDR3 length: 12 amino acids. V lost 5 bases and J lost 4, with 9 bases in between. This CDR3 is CAWAGTYNEQFF. The CDR3 coding sequence is TGTGCCTGGGCCGGGACTTACAATGAGCAGTTCTTC.

The table lists this clone with a count of one. This chain links TRBV5-1 with TRBJ1-1; D ambiguous. The CDR3 contains 12 residues. With 5 bases removed from V and 3 bases from J, the gap between germline ends came to 8 bases. The V gene's germline CDR1 is SGHRS and CDR2 YFSETQ. CDR3 loop: CASRAGYTEAFF. The CDR3 bases are TGCGCCAGCAGAGCAGGTTACACTGAAGCTTTCTTT.

The rearrangement uses TRBV7-8 and TRBJ1-2; 7 positions agree with TRBD1. The length of the CDR3 is 13 residues. The germline gives CDR1 SGHVS, CDR2 FQNEAQ. Losses at the gene ends were 4 bases for V and 3 bases for J; bases not matched to a gene: 2. This CDR3 reads CASSSTGDYGYTF. For the CDR3, the DNA is TGTGCCAGCAGCTCAACAGGGGACTATGGCTACACCTTC.

The rearrangement joins TRBV5-1 to TRBJ2-1, with 12 bases identical to TRBD2. This CDR3 spans 15 amino acids. The germline gives CDR1 SGHRS, CDR2 YFSETQ. Trimming at V came to 2 bases and at J to 6 bases, leaving 3 bases not matched to a gene. CDR3: CASSFGLAGRNEQFF. CDR3 nucleotides: TGCGCCAGCAGCTTCGGACTAGCGGGACGCAATGAGCAGTTCTTC.

The chain's CDR3 is CASSIRTDLFNYGYTF. The CDR3 DNA reads as TGTGCCAGTAGTATTCGTACAGATCTCTTTAACTATGGCTACACCTTC. This chain joins TRBV19 and TRBJ1-2, with D uncertain. The CDR3 contains 16 residues. Per the germline V gene, CDR1 is LNHDA and CDR2 is SQIVND (reference sequence). V dropped 3 bases and J dropped 1 base, with 15 bases sitting between them.

There are a few counts of this clone. The rearrangement links TRBV7-9 to TRBJ2-2; a possible D gene is TRBD2 (5 bases). Trimming left V 1 base short and J 1 base short, with 13 bases between. Germline CDR1 SEHNR, CDR2 FQNEAQ (reference sequence). The CDR3 is 17 residues long. CDR3 region: CASSLGKSGVNTGELFF. DNA of the CDR3: TGTGCCAGCAGCTTAGGAAAAAGCGGAGTGAACACCGGGGAGCTGTTTTTT.

The genes are TRBV6-1 and TRBJ1-2; D is ambiguous. The V and J ends lost 2 bases and 4 bases respectively, with 8 bases between them. CDR3 length: 13 residues. Germline V gene lookup returns CDR1 MNHNS and CDR2 SASEGT. The CDR3 loop reads CASSETNGYGYTF. CDR3 nucleotide sequence: TGTGCCAGCAGTGAAACGAACGGCTATGGCTACACCTTC.

The CDR3 is CASRLQGKNTGELFF. As DNA, the CDR3 is TGTGCCAGCAGACTACAGGGTAAAAACACCGGGGAGCTGTTTTTT. The chain couples TRBV6-6 to TRBJ2-2; possibly TRBD1 for D (6 bases). Trimming took off 6 bases at V and 2 bases at J, with 13 bases between the two ends. The germline V gene encodes CDR1 MNHNY and CDR2 SVGAGI (reference sequence). The CDR3 runs to 15 residues.

DNA for the CDR3: TGTGCCAGCTCCCCAGGATCCGAACCCCTCCACTTT. Amino acids: CASSPGSEPLHF. V gene TRBV6-1 combines with J gene TRBJ1-6; D call uncertain. Trimming left V 8 bases short and J 12 bases short, with 14 bases between. Germline lookup yields CDR1 MNHNS and CDR2 SASEGT. This CDR3 has 12 amino acids.

The V call is TRBV7-2, the J call TRBJ1-2; maybe TRBD1 (5 bases). Trimming took off 5 bases at V and 0 bases at J, with 13 bases between the two ends. The V gene's germline CDR1 is SGHTA and CDR2 FQGNSA. The CDR3 totals 15 residues. The CDR3 nucleotides read TGTGCCAGCAGCCGGGACGGTTCAGCTAACTATGGCTACACCTTC. Its translation is CASSRDGSANYGYTF.

The J gene is TRBJ1-1, the V gene TRBV10-3; tentatively, D is TRBD1 (5 bases). The CDR3 runs to 15 residues. CDR1 is ENHRY, CDR2 SYGVKD, per germline. V was cut by 3 bases and J by 3 bases, with 14 bases left in between. The CDR3 DNA reads TGTGCCATCAGTGACGAGGGGCGGGCGGACACTGAAGCTTTCTTT. Translated, it gives CAISDEGRADTEAFF.

The chain recombines TRBV6-5 with TRBJ1-1, with D perhaps TRBD1 (5 bases). V was clipped by 0 bases and J by 1 base, with 9 bases between them. In germline, CDR1 is MNHEY, CDR2 SVGAGI. The CDR3 is 15 residues long. CDR3 nucleotides: TGTGCCAGCAGTTACTCTTACAGGCCGAACACTGAAGCTTTCTTT. Residues: CASSYSYRPNTEAFF.

This clone has a handful of counts. The chain joins TRBV18 to TRBJ2-3; 10 nucleotides line up with TRBD2. The J segment lost 5 bases and the V segment lost 0 bases, leaving 14 bases of the junction unmatched. The CDR3 runs to 19 residues. The germline CDR1 and CDR2 sequences are KGHSH and LQKENI. The CDR3: CASSPPKASGSPAGDTQYF. The DNA of the CDR3 is TGTGCCAGCTCACCACCCAAGGCTAGCGGGAGTCCCGCCGGAGATACGCAGTATTTT.

V gene TRBV27 combines with J gene TRBJ1-5; D is unclear. Trimming removed 3 bases at V and 6 bases at J, with 15 bases between. Germline CDR1 is MNHEY and CDR2 is SMNVEV (reference sequence). The CDR3 totals 15 residues. Written as DNA, the CDR3 is TGTGCCAGCAGTTTTAGTCCTTGGGCAGGTCAGCCCCAGCATTTT. It specifies CASSFSPWAGQPQHF.

This rearrangement joins TRBV11-2 to TRBJ1-1; D is undetermined. V lost 2 bases, J lost 0 bases, and 4 bases lay in between. Per the germline V gene, CDR1 is SGHAT and CDR2 is FQNNGV. The CDR3 is 13 residues long. The CDR3 spells CASSLSLNTEAFF. The CDR3 DNA follows: TGTGCCAGCAGCTTATCCTTGAACACTGAAGCTTTCTTT.